The 29 T cell receptor beta chains listed next were all sequenced from one sample in a study of T cells in Graves' hyperthyroidism and ophthalmopathy. Amplified TCR beta CDR3 regions came from RNA transcripts. TCR CDR3 underwent first-round RT-PCR with the HTBI primer set. TCRdb itself ran the multiplex PCR reads through MiXCR, one entry per CDR3 protein. The sample lists 650,000 to 700,000 distinct CDR3 sequences; roughly a sixth were seen once. The sequenced sample was blood. Receptors were obtained from a man aged 45-60 years with Graves' hyperthyroidism.

This chain joins TRBV12-3 or TRBV12-4 and TRBJ1-5; D gene ambiguous. V gave up 3 bases and J gave up 0 bases, with 9 bases separating them. The CDR3 consists of 15 residues. CDR3 DNA sequence: TGTGCCAGCAGTTTGTTACCCTATAGCAATCAGCCCCAGCATTTT. Its translation is CASSLLPYSNQPQHF.

The chain has TRBV29-1 and TRBJ2-4, with TRBD2 as a possible D gene (6 bases). Germline values: CDR1 SQVTM, CDR2 ANQGSEA. The CDR3 has 16 amino acids. V dropped 0 bases and J dropped 0 bases, with 12 bases sitting between them. CDR3 amino acids: CSVEDLRRVAKNIQYF. The CDR3 coding sequence is TGCAGCGTTGAAGATCTTAGGAGGGTAGCCAAAAACATTCAGTACTTC.

The chain recombines TRBV5-1 with TRBJ2-7; D is ambiguous. Germline V gene lookup returns CDR1 SGHRS and CDR2 YFSETQ. The length of the CDR3 is 12 residues. V dropped 5 bases and J dropped 7 bases, with 13 bases sitting between them. CDR3: CASSSTSAEQYF. CDR3 bases: TGCGCCAGCAGTTCGACAAGCGCGGAGCAGTACTTC.

The DNA for the CDR3 is TGCGCCAGCAGCCCCGGCGTCCTCGCTAACTATGGCTACACCTTC. It translates to CASSPGVLANYGYTF. The rearrangement joins TRBV4-1 to TRBJ1-2; D is unclear. Germline V gives CDR1 MGHRA, CDR2 YSYEKL. The CDR3 runs to 15 residues. Trimming took 4 bases from V and 0 from J, leaving 12 bases between them.

In its sample, this clonotype was seen many times. At one boundary the junction diverges from the germline segment, which might be a read error. V is TRBV19 and J is TRBJ2-1; D unresolved. The CDR3 covers 13 residues. From germline, CDR1 is LNHDA and CDR2 SQIVND (reference sequence). CDR3 DNA: TGTGCCAGCAGTATCGACTCTTACAATGAGCAGTTCTTC. Translated: CASSIDSYNEQFF.

This clonotype has a handful of counts. The chain recombines TRBV7-9 with TRBJ1-2; TRBD1 might be the D (5 bases). The V gene lost 7 bases and the J gene lost 9 bases, with 18 bases spanning the gap. Germline V gene sequence: CDR1 SEHNR, CDR2 FQNEAQ (reference sequence). This CDR3 has 13 residues. The CDR3 region is CASTDLRGSRYTF. For the CDR3, the DNA is TGTGCCAGCACGGACCTGCGGGGCTCACGCTACACCTTC. Looking up the rest from reference TRBV7-9 and TRBJ1-2 gives the full variable domain: DTGVSQNPRHKITKRGQNVTFRCDPISEHNRLYWYRQTLGQGPEFLTYFQNEAQLEKSRLLSDRFSAERPKGSFSTLEIQRTEQGDSAMYLCASTDLRGSRYTFGSGTRLTVV.

This clonotype was observed many times. The V call is TRBV28, the J call TRBJ1-5; D gene unclear. The germline V and J ends were trimmed by 3 bases and 5 bases, with 2 bases remaining between them. The CDR3 runs 11 residues. Germline V lookup: CDR1 MDHEN, CDR2 SYDVKM. The CDR3 loop is CASSLHQPQHF. CDR3 in DNA: TGTGCCAGCAGTTTGCATCAGCCCCAGCATTTT.

The chain couples TRBV3-1 to TRBJ1-1; D call uncertain. Germline CDR1 LGHDT, CDR2 YNNKEL (reference sequence). V gave up 1 base and J gave up 5 bases, with 11 bases separating them. This CDR3 comprises 14 residues. CDR3 bases: TGTGCCAGCAGCCAAGGCCCCAGTAGAACTGAAGCTTTCTTT. It yields the protein CASSQGPSRTEAFF.

This clonotype was picked up a small number of times. The chain combines TRBV19 with TRBJ1-1; no firm D call. The V and J ends lost 3 bases and 7 bases respectively, with 12 bases between them. The CDR3 totals 13 residues. Germline lookup yields CDR1 LNHDA and CDR2 SQIVND (reference sequence). The DNA for the CDR3 is TGTGCCAGTAGTATCGACCCGGGCGTTGAAGCTTTCTTT. It translates to CASSIDPGVEAFF. Supplemented by reference TRBV19 and TRBJ1-1, the full variable domain reads DGGITQSPKYLFRKEGQNVTLSCEQNLNHDAMYWYRQDPGQGLRLIYYSQIVNDFQKGDIAEGYSVSREKKESFPLTVTSAQKNPTAFYLCASSIDPGVEAFFGQGTRLTVV.

This clonotype was observed at least ten times. The chain is built from TRBV2 and TRBJ1-6; 8 bases match TRBD1. J was trimmed by 8 bases and V by 2 bases; bases with no gene match: 2. Germline CDR1 is SNHLY and CDR2 is FYNNEI. This CDR3 has 14 amino acids. As DNA, the CDR3 is TGTGCCAGCAGTGAACAGGGGGCTCATTCACCCCTCCACTTT. It specifies CASSEQGAHSPLHF.

The V and J genes are TRBV19 and TRBJ2-1; D not resolved. The CDR3 sequence is 15 residues long. V was cut by 4 bases and J by 1 base, with 11 bases left in between. The germline gives CDR1 LNHDA, CDR2 SQIVND (reference sequence). In DNA, the CDR3 is TGTGCCAGTAGTACTCGCCAAGGGTCCTACAATGAGCAGTTCTTC. This gives the protein CASSTRQGSYNEQFF.

This clonotype was counted at least ten times. The chain has TRBV27 and TRBJ1-1, with D tentatively TRBD1 (5 bases). Per germline, CDR1 MNHEY and CDR2 SMNVEV (reference sequence). The CDR3 length is 17 residues. V was pared by 5 bases and J by 2 bases, with 21 bases between. The CDR3 region has the DNA TGTGCCAGCAGTCCATACCTTACACAGGTGTCTAACACTGAAGCTTTCTTT. It translates to CASSPYLTQVSNTEAFF.

This chain connects TRBV20-1 to TRBJ2-1; the match to TRBD2 covers 9 bases. V dropped 6 bases and J dropped 0; count of bases not matched to a gene: 15. Germline V gene lookup returns CDR1 DFQATT and CDR2 SNEGSKA (reference sequence). The CDR3 is made up of 18 amino acids. In DNA form, the CDR3 reads TGCAGTGCGAGAACCCTCCAGACTAGCGGCAGCTCCTACAATGAGCAGTTCTTC. Translating gives CSARTLQTSGSSYNEQFF.

This clonotype was seen repeatedly, ten times or more. J is TRBJ2-3 and V is TRBV11-3; 13 nucleotides match TRBD2. The germline V gene has CDR1 SGHNT and CDR2 YENEEA. Unmatched junction bases numbered 7, after V lost 3 bases and J lost 4 bases. The CDR3 runs 17 residues. The CDR3 sequence: CASSLTTSGRSSDTQYF. The CDR3 DNA sequence: TGTGCCAGCAGCTTGACGACTAGCGGGAGGAGTTCAGATACGCAGTATTTT.

This clonotype was found many times. The CDR3 reads CASSFDRGKETQYF. For the CDR3, the DNA is TGTGCCAGCAGCTTTGACAGGGGTAAAGAGACCCAGTACTTC. The rearrangement joins TRBV13 to TRBJ2-5; 8 nucleotides line up with TRBD1. Germline loops: CDR1 PRHDT, CDR2 FYEKMQ (reference sequence). CDR3 length: 14 amino acids. V was clipped by 3 bases and J by 3 bases; unmatched bases: 3.

This clonotype was seen a few times. The chain carries TRBV9 and TRBJ2-1, with TRBD2 identical over 10 bases. The length of the CDR3 is 15 residues. CDR1 and CDR2 (germline): SGDLS, YYNGEE. V lost 3 bases to trimming and J lost 2 bases; unmatched junction nucleotides: 2. For the CDR3, the DNA is TGTGCCAGCAGCGCTAGCGGGGGCGCCTACAATGAGCAGTTCTTC. This translates into CASSASGGAYNEQFF.

The sample holds a few counts of this clonotype. J is TRBJ2-1 and V is TRBV6-2 or TRBV6-3; 7 bases agree with TRBD2. V trimming: 5 bases; J trimming: 0 bases; junction bases outside the gene matches: 7. This CDR3 comprises 16 residues. Germline CDR1 is MNHEY and CDR2 is SVGEGT. The CDR3: CASSTRLADSYNEQFF. In DNA, the CDR3 is TGTGCCAGCAGTACCCGACTAGCAGACTCCTACAATGAGCAGTTCTTC.

This clonotype was counted between two and nine times. Given a much more abundant clone one base away, this may be a read error. The chain is built from TRBV11-2 and TRBJ2-7; TRBD2 matches 8 bases. CDR1 and CDR2 from the germline V gene are SGHAT and FQNNGV. The length of the CDR3 is 17 residues. J was trimmed by 1 base and V by 4 bases; bases with no gene match: 12. CDR3 sequence (DNA): TGTGCCAGCAGCTATTTACCGCGGACTAGCAAATCCTACGAGCAGTACTTC. Its translation is CASSYLPRTSKSYEQYF.

V gene TRBV30 combines with J gene TRBJ2-1; TRBD1 matches 8 bases. V was pared by 2 bases and J by 0 bases, with 9 bases of the junction left unmatched. Germline V gene data show CDR1 as GTSNPN and CDR2 as SVGIG (reference sequence). CDR3 length equals 17 residues. DNA of the CDR3: TGTGCCTGGAGTTTAATAGGGACAGGTAGCTCCTACAATGAGCAGTTCTTC. Its protein is CAWSLIGTGSSYNEQFF.

This clonotype was found many times. The rearrangement links TRBV28 to TRBJ1-4, with TRBD1 matching over 8 bases. V shed 5 bases, J shed 5 bases, and the junction held 7 bases outside the gene matches. The CDR3 is 15 residues long. Per the germline V gene, CDR1 is MDHEN and CDR2 is SYDVKM. CDR3 sequence: CASSPSGTGNEKLFF. The CDR3 nucleotides are TGTGCCAGCAGTCCCTCCGGGACAGGAAATGAAAAACTGTTTTTT.

This rearrangement joins TRBV6-2 or TRBV6-3 to TRBJ2-7; D is perhaps TRBD1 (5 bases). Germline lookup yields CDR1 MNHEY and CDR2 SVGEGT. Trimming removed 9 bases from V and 2 bases from J, with 11 bases in between. The CDR3 is 12 amino acids. The CDR3 is CARRGRAYEQYF. The CDR3 nucleotides are TGTGCCAGAAGGGGCAGGGCCTACGAGCAGTACTTC.

In its sample, this clonotype was seen many times. This rearrangement joins TRBV5-1 to TRBJ1-5; 7 nucleotides line up with TRBD1. The CDR3 runs to 13 residues. Germline lookup yields CDR1 SGHRS and CDR2 YFSETQ. Losses at the gene ends were 4 bases for V and 7 bases for J; bases not matched to a gene: 5. The CDR3 DNA reads TGCGCCAGCAGCCCGATAGGGGGCCAGCCCCAGCATTTT. Protein product: CASSPIGGQPQHF. The variable domain in full, completed from reference TRBV5-1 and TRBJ1-5, reads KAGVTQTPRYLIKTRGQQVTLSCSPISGHRSVSWYQQTPGQGLQFLFEYFSETQRNKGNFPGRFSGRQFSNSRSEMNVSTLELGDSALYLCASSPIGGQPQHFGDGTRLSIL.

This clonotype was seen at least ten times. This chain uses TRBV6-1 with TRBJ1-1, with D unclear. The V and J ends lost 7 bases and 1 base respectively, with 10 bases between them. The CDR3 is 13 residues long. Germline CDR1 MNHNS, CDR2 SASEGT. The CDR3 bases are TGTGCCAGCACTGAGGAATCGAACACTGAAGCTTTCTTT. It codes for CASTEESNTEAFF.

The rearrangement joins TRBV5-1 to TRBJ2-5; TRBD1 matches 9 bases. J was trimmed by 5 bases and V by 6 bases; bases with no gene match: 5. CDR1 SGHRS and CDR2 YFSETQ come from the germline V gene. CDR3 length: 13 residues. The CDR3 spells CASKTGGFETQYF. As DNA, the CDR3 is TGCGCCAGCAAGACAGGGGGGTTCGAGACCCAGTACTTC. Full variable domain (missing parts from reference TRBV5-1 and TRBJ2-5): KAGVTQTPRYLIKTRGQQVTLSCSPISGHRSVSWYQQTPGQGLQFLFEYFSETQRNKGNFPGRFSGRQFSNSRSEMNVSTLELGDSALYLCASKTGGFETQYFGPGTRLLVL.

A few counts support this clonotype. V is TRBV6-1 and J is TRBJ1-1, with D hard to call. V lost 5 bases to trimming and J lost 6 bases, with 13 bases between them. Germline CDR1 is MNHNS and CDR2 is SASEGT. This CDR3 is 13 amino acids long. CDR3 DNA sequence: TGTGCCAGCAGTCTTGGAGCGGCCGCTGAAGCTTTCTTT. Protein sequence: CASSLGAAAEAFF.

There are many counts of this clonotype. V and J are TRBV6-1 and TRBJ2-1; 12 nucleotides align to TRBD2. Germline CDR1 reads MNHNS; CDR2 reads SASEGT. There are 17 residues in the CDR3. Trimming at V came to 4 bases and at J to 4 bases, leaving 8 bases not matched to a gene. CDR3 region: CASSGTSGNHNYNEQFF. Here the CDR3 DNA reads TGTGCCAGCAGTGGGACTAGCGGGAACCACAATTACAATGAGCAGTTCTTC.

This clonotype has more than one count but fewer than ten. V gene TRBV9 combines with J gene TRBJ1-3, with D uncertain. The CDR3 covers 16 residues. Trimming removed 0 bases at V and 0 bases at J, with 10 bases between. Germline-derived CDR1 and CDR2 are SGDLS and YYNGEE. CDR3 amino acids: CASSVVSSVSGNTIYF. The CDR3 nucleotides are TGTGCCAGCAGCGTAGTGAGCTCCGTCTCTGGAAACACCATATATTTT.

Comment on this clonotype: A read error is possible here, since a much larger clone lies one base away. The CDR3 DNA is TGTGCCAGCAGTGATAAGGGGACGGGTTCGAACACCGGGGAGATGTTTTTT. Encoded protein: CASSDKGTGSNTGEMFF. The chain couples TRBV6-1 to TRBJ2-2; D might be TRBD1 or TRBD2, each matching 5 bases. The CDR3 sequence is 17 residues long. Per the germline V gene, CDR1 is MNHNS and CDR2 is SASEGT.

V and J are TRBV7-2 and TRBJ1-5, with unresolved D. Trimming left V 1 base short and J 0 bases short, with 4 bases between. The length of the CDR3 is 14 residues. Germline V gives CDR1 SGHTA, CDR2 FQGNSA. CDR3 nucleotide sequence: TGTGCCAGCAGCTTAGTCTATAGCAATCAGCCCCAGCATTTT. The encoded protein is CASSLVYSNQPQHF.